These 22 T cell receptor beta chains were sequenced from one sample in a study of T-cell memory formation after mild COVID-19. TCRdb processed the 5' RACE reads anew with MiXCR; each CDR3 protein has one entry. The repertoire includes 200,000 to 300,000 distinct CDR3 sequences, 16% of them detected once, and around 23% sits in the top ten. The sequenced material came from PBMCs or a T cell subset sorted from them (not recorded which). The receptor set was obtained from a man younger than 35 who had mild COVID-19 (a few samples of this study predate the infection). Cell type and time point are not known.

The chain carries TRBV5-1 and TRBJ2-3; D remains ambiguous. The CDR3 is 9 amino acids. The V end lost 5 bases, the J end lost 7 bases, and 2 bases lay between the germline ends. Looked up from germline, CDR1 is SGHRS and CDR2 is YFSETQ. CDR3 nucleotides: TGCGCCAGCAGGTATACGCAGTATTTT. Its protein product is CASRYTQYF.

The chain links TRBV4-1 to TRBJ2-3; 8 positions agree with TRBD2. The ends lost 4 bases at V and 2 bases at J; junction bases unmatched: 8. The CDR3 totals 16 residues. The germline V gene has CDR1 MGHRA and CDR2 YSYEKL. The CDR3 region is CASSPIGRGDTDTQYF. The CDR3, as DNA: TGCGCCAGCAGCCCTATCGGGCGGGGGGACACAGATACGCAGTATTTT.

The J gene is TRBJ2-2, the V gene TRBV7-2; 10 bases are shared with TRBD1. The CDR3 is 15 amino acids. Germline CDR1 reads SGHTA; CDR2 reads FQGNSA. V was clipped by 5 bases and J by 7 bases; unmatched bases: 7. The CDR3 is CASSRDRGWIGELFF. The CDR3 DNA is TGTGCCAGCAGCCGGGACAGGGGTTGGATCGGGGAGCTGTTTTTT.

This chain connects TRBV4-2 to TRBJ2-7; 10 nucleotides agree with TRBD2. V shed 0 bases, J shed 3 bases, and the junction held 5 bases outside the gene matches. The CDR3 spans 16 residues. CDR1 LGHNA and CDR2 YNFKEQ come from the germline V gene. The CDR3: CASSQETSGPYYEQYF. In DNA, the CDR3 is TGTGCCAGCAGCCAAGAGACTAGCGGGCCCTACTACGAGCAGTACTTC.

The chain carries TRBV12-3 or TRBV12-4 and TRBJ1-6, with 9 bases identical to TRBD1. The CDR3 totals 13 residues. V was pared by 6 bases and J by 8 bases, with 2 bases of the junction left unmatched. This CDR3 reads CASRGQGYSPLHF. Here the CDR3 DNA reads TGTGCCAGCAGAGGACAGGGGTATTCACCCCTCCACTTT.

A few counts support this clonotype. V is TRBV5-1 and J is TRBJ2-7; D is uncertain. Germline V CDR1 and CDR2: SGHRS, YFSETQ. V lost 2 bases, J lost 5 bases, and 11 bases lay in between. This CDR3 is 13 amino acids long. The CDR3 sequence is CASSFNIANEQYF. The CDR3, as DNA: TGCGCCAGCAGCTTCAACATTGCTAACGAGCAGTACTTC.

V and J are TRBV6-2 or TRBV6-3 and TRBJ1-5; tentative D call: TRBD1 (5 bases). V was cut by 5 bases and J by 1 base, with 9 bases left in between. CDR3 length: 14 residues. CDR1 is MNHEY and CDR2 is SVGEGT in the germline V gene. CDR3 DNA sequence: TGTGCCAGCAGTCGCTGGGACAGCAATCAGCCCCAGCATTTT. Encoded protein: CASSRWDSNQPQHF.

This clonotype was seen a handful of times. J is TRBJ1-5 and V is TRBV7-2; D remains unclear. The V gene's germline CDR1 is SGHTA and CDR2 FQGNSA. The CDR3 is 15 residues long. V was trimmed by 5 bases and J by 1 base, leaving 12 bases between them. In DNA, the CDR3 is TGTGCCAGCAGCGTAGGCCCAAGGAGCAATCAGCCCCAGCATTTT. Its protein product is CASSVGPRSNQPQHF.

At least ten counts were recorded for this clonotype. This sequence joins TRBV28 and TRBJ1-6; no definite D call. Germline V gene lookup returns CDR1 MDHEN and CDR2 SYDVKM. V shed 8 bases and J shed 6 bases, with 8 bases lying between them. The CDR3 length is 12 residues. The CDR3 region is CASSKLNSPLHF. The CDR3 nucleotides are TGTGCCAGCTCTAAGCTTAATTCACCCCTCCACTTT.

V is TRBV3-1 and J is TRBJ1-1; maybe TRBD1 (6 bases). Germline values: CDR1 LGHDT, CDR2 YNNKEL (reference sequence). The CDR3 runs to 11 residues. The germline V and J ends were trimmed by 6 bases and 13 bases, with 15 bases remaining between them. The CDR3 spells CASSQQGSLFF. The DNA of the CDR3 is TGTGCCAGCAGTCAACAGGGCAGTCTTTTCTTT.

This clonotype was observed a handful of times. This chain links TRBV9 with TRBJ2-5, with D possibly matching TRBD2 (5 bases). CDR3 size: 13 residues. Germline assignment: CDR1 SGDLS and CDR2 YYNGEE. V lost 5 bases to trimming and J lost 2 bases, with 10 bases between them. CDR3 nucleotides: TGTGCCAGCAGACCGGACTGGCAAGAGACCCAGTACTTC. Protein product: CASRPDWQETQYF.

This clonotype was counted only a few times. The genes are TRBV5-1 and TRBJ2-5; TRBD2 is a possible D gene (6 bases). Germline CDR1 and CDR2: SGHRS and YFSETQ. The CDR3 is 14 amino acids. V was shortened by 0 bases and J by 2 bases, with 8 bases between the two germline ends. The CDR3 DNA follows: TGCGCCAGCAGCTTGGAGGGGACTCAAGAGACCCAGTACTTC. Protein: CASSLEGTQETQYF.

This clonotype was seen more than once but under ten times. CDR3 residues: CASSSSPFTDTQYF. CDR3 DNA: TGTGCCAGCAGTTCCTCGCCGTTTACAGATACGCAGTATTTT. This sequence joins TRBV3-1 and TRBJ2-3; D unclear. The CDR3 totals 14 residues. Trimming removed 6 bases at V and 3 bases at J, with 13 bases between. Germline loops: CDR1 LGHDT, CDR2 YNNKEL (reference sequence).

The rearrangement joins TRBV20-1 to TRBJ1-2; D is perhaps TRBD1 (6 bases). CDR1 is DFQATT, CDR2 SNEGSKA, per germline (reference sequence). This CDR3 comprises 14 residues. Trimming took off 1 base at V and 2 bases at J, with 11 bases between the two ends. DNA of the CDR3: TGCAGTGCTAGAGTTATAGGGGGGAACTATGGCTACACCTTC. Amino acid sequence: CSARVIGGNYGYTF.

This clonotype has only a few counts. V usage is TRBV12-3 or TRBV12-4 and J usage is TRBJ2-3; TRBD1 matches at 9 bases. There are 16 residues in the CDR3. V was clipped by 2 bases and J by 5 bases; unmatched bases: 8. The CDR3 DNA is TGTGCCAGCAGTTTAAATACAGGGGGCGGCGGAGATACGCAGTATTTT. This encodes CASSLNTGGGGDTQYF.

V is TRBV7-3 and J is TRBJ1-1; possibly TRBD1 for D (5 bases). Germline CDR1 is SGHTA and CDR2 is FQGTGA. This CDR3 comprises 14 residues. Trimming cost V 3 bases and J 2 bases, with 10 bases left between them. The CDR3 DNA sequence: TGTGCCAGCAGCTTTGGGGCGGGAAACACTGAAGCTTTCTTT. Amino acids: CASSFGAGNTEAFF.

The CDR3, as DNA: TGTGCCATCAGGAGTCGGGCTGGGGGGACTAGCGGGGTCCACGAGCAGTACTTC. This sequence encodes CAIRSRAGGTSGVHEQYF. J is TRBJ2-7 and V is TRBV10-3, with TRBD2 identical over 13 bases. J gave up 5 bases and V 6 bases, and 16 bases lay outside the gene matches. CDR3 size: 18 residues. From germline, CDR1 is ENHRY and CDR2 SYGVKD.

This clonotype was detected ten times or more. The V and J genes are TRBV7-9 and TRBJ1-1; D perhaps matches TRBD1 (5 bases). Between the trimmed V and J ends, which lost 5 bases and 5 bases, there was a span of 9 bases. Germline V lookup: CDR1 SEHNR, CDR2 FQNEAQ (reference sequence). The CDR3 length is 12 residues. The CDR3 is CASSPGQTEAFF. The CDR3 bases are TGTGCCAGCAGCCCCGGACAAACTGAAGCTTTCTTT. Looking up the rest from reference TRBV7-9 and TRBJ1-1 gives the full variable domain: DTGVSQNPRHKITKRGQNVTFRCDPISEHNRLYWYRQTLGQGPEFLTYFQNEAQLEKSRLLSDRFSAERPKGSFSTLEIQRTEQGDSAMYLCASSPGQTEAFFGQGTRLTVV.

The rearrangement uses TRBV7-3 and TRBJ2-1; 10 bases align to TRBD2. Germline lookup yields CDR1 SGHTA and CDR2 FQGTGA. The CDR3 is made up of 15 amino acids. V trimming: 5 bases; J trimming: 8 bases; junction bases outside the gene matches: 9. CDR3 coding DNA: TGTGCCAGCAGCATTAACAGCGGGGGGGTCTATGAGCAGTTCTTC. Protein product: CASSINSGGVYEQFF.

The chain combines TRBV10-2 with TRBJ2-3; possible D gene TRBD2, 6 bases. The CDR3 covers 14 residues. The V end was cut by 8 bases, the J end by 0 bases, with 12 bases between. Germline V gene lookup returns CDR1 WSHSY and CDR2 SAAADI. CDR3 sequence (DNA): TGCGCCAGCTCTACTAGCCACAGCACAGATACGCAGTATTTT. Translating gives CASSTSHSTDTQYF.

This clonotype was seen a handful of times. CDR3 amino acids: CSAREERYSGNTIYF. CDR3 in DNA: TGCAGTGCTAGAGAGGAACGGTACTCTGGAAACACCATATATTTT. This chain connects TRBV20-1 to TRBJ1-3, with D hard to call. Germline loops: CDR1 DFQATT, CDR2 SNEGSKA (reference sequence). This CDR3 comprises 15 residues. V was cut by 0 bases and J by 0 bases, with 9 bases left in between.

V usage is TRBV5-1 and J usage is TRBJ2-7; 11 bases align to TRBD2. The germline V gene has CDR1 SGHRS and CDR2 YFSETQ. This CDR3 comprises 14 residues. The ends lost 4 bases at V and 3 bases at J; junction bases unmatched: 3. The CDR3 loop is CASSKTSGGYEQYF. In nucleotides, the CDR3 is TGCGCCAGCAGCAAAACTAGCGGGGGCTACGAGCAGTACTTC.